A single sample is the source of the 29 T cell receptor beta chains below, sequenced in a study of T cell repertoires in cytomegalovirus infection. TCRdb passed the reads through MiXCR, listing each CDR3 protein once. The sample lists hundreds of thousands of distinct CDR3 sequences; approximately 31% were seen once. Material: PBMCs. The source is a human donor in good health (CMV status not recorded). Some clones in this sample may be carry-over from other donors' samples.

V gene TRBV5-4 combines with J gene TRBJ2-7; D unresolved. Germline V lookup: CDR1 SGHNT, CDR2 YYREEE (reference sequence). V lost 4 bases, J lost 3 bases, and 14 bases lay in between. The CDR3 contains 14 residues. The CDR3 spells CASSTRPENYEQYF. The CDR3 DNA sequence: TGTGCCAGCAGCACCCGACCGGAAAACTACGAGCAGTACTTC.

V usage is TRBV5-6 and J usage is TRBJ1-2; D gene uncertain. Looked up from germline, CDR1 is SGHDT and CDR2 is YYEEEE. V shed 3 bases and J shed 7 bases, with 13 bases lying between them. The CDR3 has 13 amino acids. The CDR3 sequence is CASSYSPASGYTF. CDR3 nucleotide sequence: TGTGCCAGCAGCTACAGTCCGGCGTCTGGCTACACCTTC.

This clonotype has more than one count but fewer than ten. This chain links TRBV7-3 with TRBJ1-1; TRBD1 agrees at 7 bases. This CDR3 has 14 residues. Trimming removed 5 bases from V and 4 bases from J; junction bases left unmatched: 7. Germline lookup yields CDR1 SGHTA and CDR2 FQGTGA. This CDR3 is CASSKTGYGTEAFF. The CDR3 bases are TGTGCCAGCAGCAAGACAGGGTACGGCACTGAAGCTTTCTTT.

This clonotype was seen once. An end of the junction differs from the germline gene, which may be a read error. CDR3 sequence reads: CAISIVGQGLQPQHF. The CDR3 DNA follows: TGTGCCATTAGTATAGTGGGACAGGGGCTCCAGCCCCAGCATTTT. The chain uses TRBV19 and TRBJ1-5; 10 nucleotides match TRBD1. CDR3 length equals 15 residues. The V gene's germline CDR1 is LNHDA and CDR2 SQIVND (reference sequence).

The V gene is TRBV24-1, the J gene TRBJ2-2; TRBD1 matches 8 bases. Germline V gene data show CDR1 as KGHDR and CDR2 as SFDVKD. The CDR3 consists of 15 residues. V shed 3 bases and J 4 bases; nucleotides not matched to a gene: 3. The CDR3 reads CATSDPDRGTGELFF. The CDR3 DNA reads TGTGCCACCAGTGATCCCGACAGGGGCACCGGGGAGCTGTTTTTT.

V and J are TRBV12-3 or TRBV12-4 and TRBJ1-2; 8 bases are a match to TRBD1. The CDR3 runs 11 residues. The V gene end was trimmed by 7 bases and the J gene end by 8 bases; junction bases not matched to a gene: 3. Here the CDR3 reads CASTDRGGYTF. The CDR3 DNA sequence: TGTGCCAGCACTGACAGGGGAGGCTACACCTTC.

This clonotype was seen a few times. The chain joins TRBV27 to TRBJ2-1; D possibly corresponds to TRBD1 (6 bases). The CDR3 runs 15 residues. Trimming removed 8 bases at V and 4 bases at J, with 18 bases between. In germline, CDR1 is MNHEY, CDR2 SMNVEV (reference sequence). The CDR3: CASAIAGTNYNEQFF. CDR3 nucleotides: TGTGCCAGCGCGATAGCCGGGACAAATTACAATGAGCAGTTCTTC.

V is TRBV6-2 or TRBV6-3 and J is TRBJ2-1; the match to TRBD1 covers 7 bases. Germline V gene sequence: CDR1 MNHEY, CDR2 SVGEGT. V was clipped by 5 bases and J by 7 bases; unmatched bases: 11. The CDR3 covers 15 residues. CDR3 nucleotide sequence: TGTGCCAGCAGTAAACCCGGGACAGAAAAGAATGAGCAGTTCTTC. Translating gives CASSKPGTEKNEQFF.

In this sample, this clonotype turned up once. J is TRBJ2-5 and V is TRBV4-2; D is undetermined. The CDR3 loop spans 14 amino acids. V lost 11 bases to trimming and J lost 2 bases, with 18 bases between them. The germline V gene has CDR1 LGHNA and CDR2 YNFKEQ. The CDR3 region is CAGIPTVPQETQYF. CDR3 sequence (DNA): TGTGCCGGCATCCCAACGGTACCTCAAGAGACCCAGTACTTC.

This clonotype was recorded at least ten times. The V call is TRBV7-9, the J call TRBJ1-2, with 7 bases matching TRBD1. This CDR3 has 14 amino acids. Trimming removed 6 bases from V and 0 bases from J; junction bases left unmatched: 4. CDR1 is SEHNR, CDR2 FQNEAQ, per germline (reference sequence). The CDR3 bases are TGTGCCAGCAGATCGACAGGGTCTAACTATGGCTACACCTTC. Encoded protein: CASRSTGSNYGYTF.

The genes are TRBV2 and TRBJ2-5; D is ambiguous. V lost 7 bases to trimming and J lost 2 bases, with 5 bases between them. The CDR3 has 11 amino acids. The germline CDR1 and CDR2 sequences are SNHLY and FYNNEI. The CDR3 DNA sequence: TGTGCCAGCACGACGCAAGAGACCCAGTACTTC. This gives the protein CASTTQETQYF.

The V and J genes are TRBV14 and TRBJ1-1; possibly TRBD1 for D (6 bases). The CDR3 loop spans 14 amino acids. Germline CDR1 reads SGHDN; CDR2 reads FVKESK. Trimming pared 1 base from V and 14 bases from J, leaving 20 bases between. The CDR3 is CASSQARATGRLFF. The CDR3 region has the DNA TGTGCCAGCAGCCAAGCCCGTGCGACAGGAAGGCTATTCTTT.

About this clonotype: At one boundary the junction diverges from the germline segment, which might be a read error. This chain links TRBV28 with TRBJ1-1, with D perhaps TRBD1 (5 bases). Germline V gene data show CDR1 as MDHEN and CDR2 as SYDVKM. This CDR3 has 13 residues. The CDR3 is CSSSFPEGTEAFF. CDR3 sequence (DNA): TGTTCCAGCAGTTTCCCTGAGGGGACTGAAGCTTTCTTT.

The sample holds many counts of this clonotype. CDR3 bases: TGTGCCAGCAGCCCGAGGGGGGTTACTAACTATGGCTACACCTTC. It yields the protein CASSPRGVTNYGYTF. The chain employs TRBV7-2 and TRBJ1-2, with D maybe TRBD1 (6 bases). V was pared by 5 bases and J by 0 bases, with 13 bases between. Germline lookup yields CDR1 SGHTA and CDR2 FQGNSA. The CDR3 spans 15 residues.

This clonotype has a count of ten or more. The CDR3 reads CASSLGVYRRGSPLHF. CDR3 DNA sequence: TGTGCCAGCAGCTTAGGGGTGTATCGACGAGGTTCACCCCTCCACTTT. This chain connects TRBV7-2 to TRBJ1-6; the D is unclear. Trimming shortened V by 1 base and J by 9 bases, and 16 bases separated the two germline ends. CDR3 length: 16 amino acids. Germline lookup yields CDR1 SGHTA and CDR2 FQGNSA.

This clonotype turned up a few times. The rearrangement joins TRBV12-3 or TRBV12-4 to TRBJ2-1, with 13 bases that match TRBD2. CDR3 size: 15 residues. Germline trimming cut 6 bases from V and 10 bases from J; bases unmatched to any gene: 9. The CDR3 DNA follows: TGTGCCAGCAGCCTCACTAGCGGGGGGGCTCGAGAGCAGTTCTTC. Residues: CASSLTSGGAREQFF.

CDR3 sequence (DNA): TGTGCCAGCAGTTACGGGGCTCAACCTATGAACACTGAAGCTTTCTTT. It specifies CASSYGAQPMNTEAFF. The gene calls are TRBV6-6 and TRBJ1-1, with D possibly matching TRBD1 (5 bases). The CDR3 is made up of 16 amino acids. V lost 2 bases and J lost 0, with 13 bases in between. Per the germline V gene, CDR1 is MNHNY and CDR2 is SVGAGI (reference sequence).

On this clonotype: A much larger clonotype is one base distant, so this may be a read error. V gene TRBV7-2 combines with J gene TRBJ2-3, with 8 bases fitting TRBD2. Germline V CDR1 and CDR2: SGHTA, FQGNSA. CDR3 length equals 16 residues. The CDR3 region has the DNA TGTGCCAGCAGCTTTGTACGGGGGGGGAGCACAGATACGCCGTATTTT. Translating gives CASSFVRGGSTDTPYF. Variable domain in full (rest from reference TRBV7-2 and TRBJ2-3): GAGVSQSPSNKVTEKGKDVELRCDPISGHTALYWYRQSLGQGLEFLIYFQGNSAPDKSGLPSDRFSAERTGGSVSTLTIQRTQQEDSAVYLCASSFVRGGSTDTPYFGPGTRLTVL.

The table lists this clonotype with many counts. The CDR3 loop is CASSFRIAGSTDTQYF. In DNA, the CDR3 is TGTGCCAGCAGCTTCCGAATAGCGGGATCCACAGATACGCAGTATTTT. This chain connects TRBV7-8 to TRBJ2-3, with 8 bases lining up with TRBD2. This CDR3 is built from 16 residues. Germline CDR1 is SGHVS and CDR2 is FQNEAQ. The junction had 7 bases not matched to a gene; V was cut back by 3 bases and J by 2 bases.

Notes on this clonotype: With a much larger clone just one base away, this may be a read error. This chain uses TRBV28 with TRBJ2-1; 12 bases are a match to TRBD2. The CDR3 length is 14 residues. Germline V gene lookup returns CDR1 MDHEN and CDR2 SYDVKM. This CDR3 is CASSPLAGGNEQSF. Written as DNA, the CDR3 is TGTGCCAGCAGTCCGCTAGCGGGGGGGAATGAGCAGTCCTTC. Looking up the rest from reference TRBV28 and TRBJ2-1 gives the full variable domain: DVKVTQSSRYLVKRTGEKVFLECVQDMDHENMFWYRQDPGLGLRLIYFSYDVKMKEKGDIPEGYSVSREKKERFSLILESASTNQTSMYLCASSPLAGGNEQSFGPGTRLTVL.

This clonotype was detected many times. This chain joins TRBV7-2 and TRBJ1-3, with TRBD1 matching 8 bases. V lost 6 bases to trimming and J lost 3 bases; unmatched junction nucleotides: 7. The germline gives CDR1 SGHTA, CDR2 FQGNSA. CDR3 length equals 15 residues. DNA for the CDR3: TGTGCCAGCAGTCCCGGACAGGGAGGTGGAAACACCATATATTTT. This encodes CASSPGQGGGNTIYF.

This rearrangement joins TRBV5-1 to TRBJ2-7; TRBD2 matches at 7 bases. V gave up 4 bases and J gave up 5 bases; unmatched junction bases: 6. Per the germline V gene, CDR1 is SGHRS and CDR2 is YFSETQ. The CDR3 extends over 13 amino acids. CDR3 DNA sequence: TGCGCCAGCAGCGGGAGGGTTCACCACGAGCAGTACTTC. It translates to CASSGRVHHEQYF.

To note about this clonotype: As the CDR3 is not closed by the conserved phenylalanine or tryptophan, this likely results from a read error. The chain combines TRBV4-1 with TRBJ2-6, with D perhaps given as TRBD1 or TRBD2 (5 bases each). The CDR3 length is 17 residues. Trimming stripped 0 bases from V and 1 base from J, with 10 bases between. CDR1 and CDR2 (germline): MGHRA, YSYEKL. The chain's CDR3 is CASSQEPGGSGANVLTL. The CDR3 nucleotides are TGCGCCAGCAGCCAAGAACCTGGGGGTTCTGGGGCCAACGTCCTGACTTTA.

This clonotype appeared many times. This chain uses TRBV7-8 with TRBJ2-2, with no clear D. Germline CDR1 SGHVS, CDR2 FQNEAQ. The CDR3 totals 13 residues. The V end was cut by 1 base, the J end by 7 bases, with 7 bases between. The CDR3 is CASSLDVGGELFF. In nucleotides, the CDR3 is TGTGCCAGCAGCTTAGATGTTGGCGGGGAGCTGTTTTTT.

Ten or more counts support this clonotype. The rearrangement uses TRBV7-2 and TRBJ1-3, with D maybe TRBD1 (6 bases). The germline gives CDR1 SGHTA, CDR2 FQGNSA. The germline V and J ends were trimmed by 0 bases and 4 bases, with 13 bases remaining between them. The length of the CDR3 is 16 residues. Here the CDR3 reads CASSLAAVQGGNTIYF. CDR3 in DNA: TGTGCCAGCAGCTTAGCGGCCGTGCAGGGGGGAAACACCATATATTTT.

This clonotype was seen a handful of times. This chain joins TRBV2 and TRBJ2-7; TRBD1 agrees at 9 bases. J was trimmed by 6 bases and V by 9 bases; bases with no gene match: 15. This CDR3 region has 15 residues. The germline CDR1 and CDR2 sequences are SNHLY and FYNNEI. CDR3 protein: CASPPTGGLPLEQYF. The CDR3 DNA reads as TGTGCCAGTCCACCCACAGGGGGCCTCCCGCTCGAGCAGTACTTC.

About this clonotype itself: The CDR3 does not end in the conserved phenylalanine or tryptophan, so this is likely a read error. The genes are TRBV10-1 and TRBJ1-5; no reliable D call. Germline values: CDR1 WNHNN, CDR2 SYGVQD (reference sequence). This CDR3 is built from 13 residues. V was shortened by 2 bases and J by 6 bases, with 8 bases between the two germline ends. The CDR3 reads CASSEGVAQPQHL. CDR3 in DNA: TGCGCCAGCAGTGAGGGGGTGGCTCAGCCCCAGCATTTG.

This clonotype was seen repeatedly, ten times or more. V usage is TRBV7-6 and J usage is TRBJ2-2, with D possibly TRBD2 on 6 matching bases. The ends were cut back, 6 bases at V and 1 base at J, with 9 bases in the middle. This CDR3 spans 14 amino acids. The germline CDR1 and CDR2 sequences are SGHVS and FNYEAQ. CDR3: CASSSGENTGELFF. The CDR3, as DNA: TGTGCCAGCAGTTCGGGGGAGAACACCGGGGAGCTGTTTTTT.

This clonotype was picked up one time. A junction boundary mismatches the germline segment, possibly from a read error. The chain has TRBV5-3 and TRBJ1-1; 7 nucleotides line up with TRBD1. Being an ORF, TRBV5-3 has a function that is uncertain. The length of the CDR3 is 13 residues. In nucleotides, the CDR3 is TGTGCCAGCAGCTACACAGGGGTCCTTGAAGCTTTCTTT. It translates to CASSYTGVLEAFF.